This T cell receptor (beta chain) derives from a study of OX40 agonist ivuxolimab in advanced cancers. Study details: Patients received the agonistic anti-OX40 (CD134) antibody ivuxolimab. From 23 to 79 years was the age range, with a mean of roughly 59 years, and 65% to 90% were male.

The method was immunoSEQ multiplex PCR; TCRdb's version includes in-frame clones alone and lacks a portion of them. The sample shows about 80,000 clones, 90% of them seen only once. A word on this clone: The antigen remains unidentified.

The study, taken as a whole, reports: No antigen was identified for the clonally expanded peripheral T cells.

The CDR3 runs to 15 residues. Germline CDR1 is SGHNT and CDR2 is YYREEE (reference sequence). V lost 1 base and J lost 10, with 18 bases in between. The sample was CD4+ or CD8+ T cells sorted from blood, taken in a trial of the OX40 agonist ivuxolimab. The receptor's source is an adult with an advanced solid tumor such as melanoma, head and neck, liver or kidney cancer. The J gene is TRBJ2-1, the V gene TRBV5-4, with a tentative D call TRBD2 (6 bases). The CDR3 protein is CASSLRSGEPGEQFF. The CDR3 nucleotides read TGTGCCAGCAGCTTGCGGTCGGGGGAGCCCGGCGAGCAGTTCTTC.